These 18 T cell receptor beta chains share one sample of origin, sequenced in a study of T cell responses to AZD1222 COVID-19 vaccine. Sequenced by immunoSEQ multiplex PCR; TCRdb stores in-frame clones only, minus some. Here the sample spans 140,000 to 150,000 clones, 93% being singletons. This sample comprised peripheral blood, obtained on day 0 of AZD1222 vaccination. These receptors came from an adult in good health.

This chain connects TRBV7-6 to TRBJ1-4; TRBD1 is a possible D gene (6 bases). Trimming removed 2 bases at V and 7 bases at J, with 17 bases between. Germline-derived CDR1 and CDR2 are SGHVS and FNYEAQ. This CDR3 has 16 amino acids. CDR3 protein: CASSLNLAGRGEKLFF. The CDR3 DNA reads TGTGCCAGCAGCTTAAACCTTGCGGGCAGGGGTGAAAAACTGTTTTTT.

This chain connects TRBV5-1 to TRBJ1-5; TRBD1 is a possible D gene (5 bases). Germline CDR1 and CDR2: SGHRS and YFSETQ. CDR3 size: 15 residues. V gave up 0 bases and J gave up 1 base, with 8 bases separating them. The CDR3 bases are TGCGCCAGCAGCTTGGCGGGGGTCAGCAATCAGCCCCAGCATTTT. It encodes CASSLAGVSNQPQHF.

This clone was seen a handful of times. This chain connects TRBV30 to TRBJ1-5; the D gene is possibly TRBD1 (6 bases). CDR1 GTSNPN and CDR2 SVGIG come from the germline V gene (reference sequence). The CDR3 runs 15 residues. V was shortened by 0 bases and J by 3 bases, with 12 bases between the two germline ends. The CDR3 loop reads CAWSVGGRDNQPQHF. CDR3 DNA sequence: TGTGCCTGGAGTGTCGGGGGCAGGGACAATCAGCCCCAGCATTTT.

The rearrangement joins TRBV29-1 to TRBJ2-7; D unresolved. The CDR3 runs 13 residues. Germline-derived CDR1 and CDR2 are SQVTM and ANQGSEA. V lost 4 bases to trimming and J lost 1 base, with 11 bases between them. The CDR3 sequence is CSVASGASYEQYF. DNA of the CDR3: TGCAGCGTTGCCTCAGGAGCGTCCTACGAGCAGTACTTC.

The chain carries TRBV2 and TRBJ1-2; D not certain. This CDR3 contains 11 residues. Germline V CDR1 and CDR2: SNHLY, FYNNEI. The V and J ends lost 7 bases and 3 bases respectively, with 6 bases between them. The CDR3 loop is CASTPDYGYTF. For the CDR3, the DNA is TGTGCCAGCACTCCAGACTATGGCTACACCTTC.

The chain couples TRBV30 to TRBJ2-1; D may be TRBD2 (5 bases). Germline V gene sequence: CDR1 GTSNPN, CDR2 SVGIG (reference sequence). The CDR3 runs 14 residues. V was trimmed by 1 base and J by 0 bases, leaving 7 bases between them. CDR3 nucleotide sequence: TGTGCCTGGAGTGGTGGAGGCTCCTACAATGAGCAGTTCTTC. Its translation is CAWSGGGSYNEQFF.

This clone was seen more than once but under ten times. The rearrangement links TRBV10-2 to TRBJ1-2; tentatively, D is TRBD1 (5 bases). Trimming took 4 bases from V and 4 from J, leaving 13 bases between them. The CDR3 has 14 residues. Germline CDR1 reads WSHSY; CDR2 reads SAAADI. CDR3 loop: CASSASQEVYGYTF. As DNA, the CDR3 is TGCGCCAGCAGTGCCTCACAGGAGGTCTATGGCTACACCTTC.

This clone appeared once. CDR3 DNA sequence: TGTGCCAGCAGAAACCTAGCGGGCCTCACAGATACGCAGTATTTT. Residues: CASRNLAGLTDTQYF. This chain connects TRBV21-1 to TRBJ2-3; the table's D call of TRBD2 was not tested on the DNA. TRBV21-1 is reported as a pseudogene. This CDR3 comprises 15 residues.

The chain recombines TRBV14 with TRBJ1-6; 7 bases map to TRBD1. Germline lookup yields CDR1 SGHDN and CDR2 FVKESK. Losses at the gene ends were 4 bases for V and 8 bases for J; bases not matched to a gene: 8. The CDR3 totals 15 residues. CDR3 region: CASSPLGGSDSPLHF. CDR3 nucleotides: TGTGCCAGCAGCCCTTTAGGGGGCTCGGATTCACCCCTCCACTTT.

The chain couples TRBV2 to TRBJ1-2, with D possibly TRBD1 on 6 matching bases. Germline assignment: CDR1 SNHLY and CDR2 FYNNEI. The germline V and J ends were trimmed by 6 bases and 5 bases, with 13 bases remaining between them. The CDR3 is 13 amino acids. The CDR3 reads CASSQAQGYGYTF. CDR3 bases: TGTGCCAGCAGCCAGGCGCAGGGGTATGGCTACACCTTC.

This chain joins TRBV7-9 and TRBJ2-7; TRBD2 matches at 9 bases. The germline V gene encodes CDR1 SEHNR and CDR2 FQNEAQ (reference sequence). This CDR3 spans 15 amino acids. V lost 5 bases to trimming and J lost 7 bases; unmatched junction nucleotides: 12. CDR3 sequence: CASSPLGTSFGEQYF. Here the CDR3 DNA reads TGTGCCAGCAGCCCGCTCGGGACTAGCTTTGGAGAGCAGTACTTC.

This chain joins TRBV6-5 and TRBJ1-5; D is uncertain. Germline assignment: CDR1 MNHEY and CDR2 SVGAGI. The V and J ends lost 5 bases and 0 bases respectively, with 11 bases between them. The CDR3 is made up of 15 amino acids. CDR3 sequence: CASSLSRYSNQPQHF. The CDR3 region has the DNA TGTGCCAGCAGTCTTAGTCGGTATAGCAATCAGCCCCAGCATTTT.

The J gene is TRBJ1-6, the V gene TRBV30; 7 bases map to TRBD1. Germline values: CDR1 GTSNPN, CDR2 SVGIG (reference sequence). V lost 2 bases, J lost 6 bases, and 10 bases stayed unmatched. The CDR3 sequence is 16 residues long. The CDR3 sequence: CAWSQTGAGRNSPLHF. CDR3 nucleotides: TGTGCCTGGAGTCAAACAGGGGCTGGTCGTAATTCACCCCTCCACTTT.

This chain connects TRBV29-1 to TRBJ1-2, with D uncertain. V dropped 2 bases and J dropped 4 bases, with 11 bases sitting between them. Germline values: CDR1 SQVTM, CDR2 ANQGSEA. This CDR3 spans 13 amino acids. The CDR3 sequence: CSVEPGSSYGYTF. In nucleotides, the CDR3 is TGCAGCGTTGAACCGGGGTCGAGCTATGGCTACACCTTC.

The rearrangement joins TRBV24-1 to TRBJ2-1; weak D call: TRBD1 (6 bases). Germline V gene data show CDR1 as KGHDR and CDR2 as SFDVKD. V was clipped by 4 bases and J by 6 bases, with 9 bases between them. This CDR3 has 13 residues. DNA for the CDR3: TGTGCCACCAGTGAGGACAGCCCCAATGAGCAGTTCTTC. It encodes CATSEDSPNEQFF.

The genes are TRBV11-2 and TRBJ1-5; no reliable D call. The germline gives CDR1 SGHAT, CDR2 FQNNGV. Trimming pared 0 bases from V and 1 base from J, leaving 7 bases between. CDR3 length: 15 amino acids. The CDR3 DNA reads as TGTGCCAGCAGCTTAGATGGAAGGAGCAATCAGCCCCAGCATTTT. Amino acid sequence: CASSLDGRSNQPQHF. Full variable domain (outside the CDR3, taken from reference TRBV11-2 and TRBJ1-5): EAGVAQSPRYKIIEKRQSVAFWCNPISGHATLYWYQQILGQGPKLLIQFQNNGVVDDSQLPKDRFSAERLKGVDSTLKIQPAKLEDSAVYLCASSLDGRSNQPQHFGDGTRLSIL.

The V gene is TRBV5-1, the J gene TRBJ1-4; unclear D gene. The CDR3 consists of 17 residues. From germline, CDR1 is SGHRS and CDR2 YFSETQ. Trimming took 0 bases from V and 0 from J, leaving 12 bases between them. The CDR3 DNA follows: TGCGCCAGCAGCTTGGAAGGCCAGGAGTCAACTAATGAAAAACTGTTTTTT. This gives the protein CASSLEGQESTNEKLFF.

The chain employs TRBV6-5 and TRBJ1-6, with D possibly matching TRBD1 (6 bases). Trimming removed 2 bases from V and 10 bases from J, with 12 bases in between. The CDR3 consists of 14 residues. CDR1 is MNHEY, CDR2 SVGAGI, per germline. CDR3 coding DNA: TGTGCCAGCAGTTACCGGACAGAGGACTCACCCCTCCACTTT. It encodes CASSYRTEDSPLHF.